This TCR beta chain was captured by sequencing in a study of Ad26.COV2.S vaccination and SARS-CoV-2 variants. About the study: Intramuscular Ad26.COV2.S at 5x10^10 or 1x10^11 viral particles.

Treatment of the sample: roughly 18 received Ad26.COV2.S at low or high dose, single or two shots; about five received placebo; per-sample allocation not given. Day 63 after the first injection of vaccine or placebo was the sampling time. In Boston, an adult donor aged 18-55 years took part. Findings of the study overall: Breadth measured for non-spike TCRs was similar across vaccine and placebo recipients.

Generated by immunoSEQ multiplex PCR, the TCRdb table keeps only in-frame clones and is missing some. This sample yields 500,000 or so clones, of which around nine tenths are seen a single time; 9.5% to 15% belongs to the top ten. With 5 bases removed from V and 2 bases from J, the gap between germline ends came to 13 bases. Germline V gene lookup returns CDR1 SGHVS and CDR2 FNYEAQ. The CDR3 runs 16 residues. As for this clone: The antigen remains unidentified.

The J gene is TRBJ1-6, the V gene TRBV7-6; TRBD1 might be the D (5 bases). This TCR came from a person aged 18 to 65 who received the Ad26.COV2.S COVID-19 vaccine or a placebo. This specimen consisted of peripheral blood, obtained in a trial of Ad26.COV2.S vaccine versus placebo. The CDR3 region is CASSPGGGAYNSPLHF. DNA for the CDR3: TGTGCCAGCAGCCCAGGCGGGGGGGCCTATAATTCACCCCTCCACTTT.